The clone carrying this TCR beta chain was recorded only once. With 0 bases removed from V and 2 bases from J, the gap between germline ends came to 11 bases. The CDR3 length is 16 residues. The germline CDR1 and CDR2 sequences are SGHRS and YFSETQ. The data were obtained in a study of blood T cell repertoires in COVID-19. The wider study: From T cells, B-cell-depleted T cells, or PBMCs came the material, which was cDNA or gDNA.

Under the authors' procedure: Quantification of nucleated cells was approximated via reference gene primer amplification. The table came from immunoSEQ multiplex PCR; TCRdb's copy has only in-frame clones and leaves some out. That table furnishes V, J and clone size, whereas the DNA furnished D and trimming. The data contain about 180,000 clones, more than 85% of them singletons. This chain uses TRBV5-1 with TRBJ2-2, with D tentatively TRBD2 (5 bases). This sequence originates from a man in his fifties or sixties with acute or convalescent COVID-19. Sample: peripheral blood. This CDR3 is CASSLGLAPNTGELFF. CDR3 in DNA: TGCGCCAGCAGCTTGGGGCTAGCTCCTAACACCGGGGAGCTGTTTTTT.